These T cell receptor beta chains were read from a single sample in a study of T cells in Graves' hyperthyroidism and ophthalmopathy. One entry per CDR3 protein results from TCRdb running MiXCR on the multiplex PCR reads. This sample carries some 420,000 distinct CDR3 sequences, around 15% of them seen once, and the ten largest clones take 5% to 6.5%. Input material: blood. These TCRs come from a woman aged 18-29 years with Graves' hyperthyroidism. The CDR3 runs from the conserved cysteine through the conserved F or W. Each record gives: J gene, V gene, D gene, clone size, CDR3 protein, CDR3 DNA. D genes are given only for firm matches. Clone size is shown for a subset of rows, as once, few, many or a class of expanded clone.

j_gene: TRBJ2-7; v_gene: TRBV10-3; d_gene: TRBD1; abundance: .; CDR3aa: CANSPNRGSSRYEQYF; CDR3nt: TGTGCCAACAGCCCCAACAGGGGTTCGTCACGGTACGAGCAGTACTTC
j_gene: TRBJ2-7; v_gene: TRBV20-1; d_gene: .; abundance: .; CDR3aa: CSARGGHEQYF; CDR3nt: TGCAGTGCTAGGGGGGGGCACGAGCAGTACTTC
j_gene: TRBJ2-5; v_gene: TRBV7-8; d_gene: .; abundance: many; CDR3aa: CASSLGGLQETQYF; CDR3nt: TGTGCCAGCAGCTTAGGTGGGCTCCAAGAGACCCAGTACTTC
j_gene: TRBJ2-7; v_gene: TRBV6-1; d_gene: .; abundance: many; CDR3aa: CASSGDLYEQYF; CDR3nt: TGTGCCAGCAGTGGAGATCTCTACGAGCAGTACTTC
j_gene: TRBJ2-5; v_gene: TRBV28; d_gene: .; abundance: many; CDR3aa: CASSFGRRETQYF; CDR3nt: TGTGCCAGCAGTTTTGGCCGACGGGAGACCCAGTACTTC
j_gene: TRBJ2-7; v_gene: TRBV6-1; d_gene: .; abundance: many; CDR3aa: CASSYRWESSYEQYF; CDR3nt: TGTGCCAGCAGTTATCGGTGGGAGAGCTCCTACGAGCAGTACTTC
j_gene: TRBJ2-1; v_gene: TRBV11-3; d_gene: .; abundance: many; CDR3aa: CASSLDPGLDEQFF; CDR3nt: TGTGCCAGCAGCTTAGATCCGGGACTGGATGAGCAGTTCTTC
j_gene: TRBJ1-1; v_gene: TRBV13; d_gene: .; abundance: .; CDR3aa: CASSLGGYEAFF; CDR3nt: TGTGCCAGCAGCTTAGGGGGCTACGAAGCTTTCTTT
j_gene: TRBJ2-3; v_gene: TRBV18; d_gene: TRBD2; abundance: many; CDR3aa: CASSLTSPPRDTQYF; CDR3nt: TGTGCCAGCTCCCTGACTAGCCCACCCCGAGATACGCAGTATTTT
j_gene: TRBJ2-7; v_gene: TRBV6-1; d_gene: .; abundance: many; CDR3aa: CASTNAGSHEQYF; CDR3nt: TGTGCCAGCACCAACGCCGGGAGCCACGAGCAGTACTTC
j_gene: TRBJ2-2; v_gene: TRBV7-2; d_gene: .; abundance: .; CDR3aa: CASSYPIGPLTGELFF; CDR3nt: TGTGCCAGCAGCTACCCCATAGGCCCGCTAACCGGGGAGCTGTTTTTT
j_gene: TRBJ2-3; v_gene: TRBV11-2; d_gene: .; abundance: many; CDR3aa: CASSPFRDTQYF; CDR3nt: TGTGCCAGCAGCCCGTTTCGGGATACGCAGTATTTT
j_gene: TRBJ2-5; v_gene: TRBV5-1; d_gene: TRBD2; abundance: many; CDR3aa: CASSLANSGSQETQYF; CDR3nt: TGCGCCAGCAGCTTGGCCAACAGCGGGAGTCAAGAGACCCAGTACTTC
j_gene: TRBJ1-2; v_gene: TRBV7-2; d_gene: .; abundance: many; CDR3aa: CASSFFRVLELGYTF; CDR3nt: TGTGCCAGCAGCTTCTTCCGGGTCCTCGAGCTTGGCTACACCTTC
j_gene: TRBJ1-2; v_gene: TRBV30; d_gene: .; abundance: many; CDR3aa: CAWSLTNYGYTF; CDR3nt: TGTGCCTGGAGCCTCACTAACTATGGCTACACCTTC
j_gene: TRBJ1-6; v_gene: TRBV3-1; d_gene: TRBD1; abundance: few; CDR3aa: CASSRGDRDNSPLHF; CDR3nt: TGTGCCAGCAGCCGAGGGGACAGGGATAATTCACCCCTCCACTTT
j_gene: TRBJ1-1; v_gene: TRBV11-2; d_gene: .; abundance: many; CDR3aa: CASSLVGGFDEAFF; CDR3nt: TGTGCCAGCAGCTTAGTGGGGGGGTTTGACGAAGCTTTCTTT
j_gene: TRBJ1-1; v_gene: TRBV25-1; d_gene: .; abundance: many; CDR3aa: CASSSAGASTEAFF; CDR3nt: TGTGCCAGCAGTTCCGCCGGGGCGTCCACTGAAGCTTTCTTT
j_gene: TRBJ2-3; v_gene: TRBV27; d_gene: .; abundance: many; CDR3aa: CASSAFGTGSADTQYF; CDR3nt: TGTGCCAGCAGTGCTTTTGGGACTGGTAGTGCAGATACGCAGTATTTT
j_gene: TRBJ2-5; v_gene: TRBV5-1; d_gene: .; abundance: few; CDR3aa: CASSSHGIQETQYF; CDR3nt: TGCGCCAGCAGCTCACACGGGATTCAAGAGACCCAGTACTTC
j_gene: TRBJ1-2; v_gene: TRBV7-2; d_gene: .; abundance: .; CDR3aa: CASRNPPSSDYTF; CDR3nt: TGTGCCAGCAGGAATCCTCCGTCTTCTGACTACACCTTC
j_gene: TRBJ1-2; v_gene: TRBV24-1; d_gene: TRBD1; abundance: .; CDR3aa: CATSDTGGPEGYTF; CDR3nt: TGTGCCACCAGTGATACAGGGGGCCCCGAGGGCTACACCTTC
j_gene: TRBJ2-3; v_gene: TRBV5-1; d_gene: TRBD2; abundance: .; CDR3aa: CASSSGTSGSATDTQYF; CDR3nt: TGCGCCAGCAGCTCTGGGACTAGCGGGAGTGCGACAGATACGCAGTATTTT
j_gene: TRBJ1-2; v_gene: TRBV2; d_gene: TRBD1; abundance: .; CDR3aa: CANSELTGQGYTF; CDR3nt: TGTGCCAACAGTGAGCTGACAGGGCAAGGCTACACCTTC
j_gene: TRBJ2-3; v_gene: TRBV7-3; d_gene: .; abundance: many; CDR3aa: CASSQAGDTQYF; CDR3nt: TGTGCCAGCAGCCAGGCGGGAGATACGCAGTATTTT
j_gene: TRBJ1-4; v_gene: TRBV20-1; d_gene: TRBD1; abundance: few; CDR3aa: CSASGTGATNEKLFF; CDR3nt: TGCAGTGCTAGCGGGACAGGGGCCACTAATGAAAAACTGTTTTTT
j_gene: TRBJ1-2; v_gene: TRBV9; d_gene: TRBD1; abundance: many; CDR3aa: CASSVGDRAYGYTF; CDR3nt: TGTGCCAGCAGCGTAGGGGACAGGGCCTATGGCTACACCTTC
j_gene: TRBJ2-7; v_gene: TRBV6-1; d_gene: .; abundance: many; CDR3aa: CASSEDFYEQYF; CDR3nt: TGTGCCAGCAGTGAAGATTTCTACGAGCAGTACTTC
j_gene: TRBJ2-7; v_gene: TRBV10-3; d_gene: .; abundance: many; CDR3aa: CAISERITGKSYEQYF; CDR3nt: TGTGCCATCAGTGAGAGAATTACAGGGAAATCCTACGAGCAGTACTTC
j_gene: TRBJ1-2; v_gene: TRBV6-1; d_gene: .; abundance: many; CDR3aa: CASRTATNYGYTF; CDR3nt: TGTGCCAGCCGGACAGCCACTAACTATGGCTACACCTTC
j_gene: TRBJ1-3; v_gene: TRBV18; d_gene: .; abundance: few; CDR3aa: CASSPPVQSGNTIYF; CDR3nt: TGTGCCAGCTCACCACCGGTACAGTCTGGAAACACCATATATTTT
j_gene: TRBJ1-1; v_gene: TRBV7-9; d_gene: TRBD1; abundance: .; CDR3aa: CASGETGLTEAFF; CDR3nt: TGTGCCAGCGGGGAGACAGGGCTCACTGAAGCTTTCTTT